This T cell receptor (beta chain) was identified in a study of control samples from healthy donors and cancer patients. Assay used: immunoSEQ multiplex PCR; TCRdb lists only in-frame clones, some missing. The sample contains some 130,000 clones, approximately 90% of which appear only once. There are 12 residues in the CDR3. Between the trimmed V and J ends, which lost 8 bases and 0 bases, there was a span of 4 bases. CDR1 and CDR2 from the germline V gene are LGHDT and YNNKEL (reference sequence). The chain combines TRBV3-1 (or the pseudogene TRBV3-2) with TRBJ1-4; no clear D gene. The specimen sequenced was blood. The sequence came from a man in his forties in good health. This CDR3 reads CASGATNEKLFF. The DNA of the CDR3 is TGTGCCAGCGGGGCAACTAATGAAAAACTGTTTTTT.